This T cell receptor beta chain was obtained from a study of T-cell reconstitution after alpha-beta-depleted transplantation in children. Preparation of the TCRbeta library was carried out with unique molecular identifiers. TCRdb reprocessed the PCR reads via MiXCR and lists one record per CDR3 protein. Found here are fewer than 250,000 distinct CDR3 sequences, approximately 8.9% of them singletons; the top ten hold 6% to 7%. Study conclusions and caveats: Newly generated T cells supplied most T-cell counts and diversity one year post-transplant.

The CDR3 runs to 14 residues. Trimming took 7 bases from V and 6 from J, leaving 17 bases between them. Germline CDR1 and CDR2: SGHRS and YFSETQ. For this clonotype: What it binds is unknown. With a much larger clone just one base away, this may be a read error.

The V and J genes are TRBV5-1 and TRBJ2-1; D unresolved. Sequences were derived from PBMCs, mostly from graft donor cells, sampled 180 days after TCRalphabeta/CD19-depleted stem cell transplant. This clonotype was sampled from a male patient younger than 18 who had a stem cell transplant for acute lymphoblastic leukemia, so the T cells may come from the graft donor. The CDR3 reads CASSPGWGINEQFF. CDR3 nucleotides: TGCGCCAGCTCCCCCGGGTGGGGTATCAATGAGCAGTTCTTC.